This T cell receptor (beta chain) emerged from a study of early T cells in non-severe SARS-CoV-2 infection. Study overall: Unsorted whole-blood RNA was sequenced in bulk, leaving chains unpaired.

Study results and limitations: A preference for anti-spike CD8 responses marked VDJdb matching, which missed private and CD4 specificities.

The V and J ends lost 4 bases and 2 bases respectively, with 5 bases between them. The CDR3 extends over 12 amino acids. Germline lookup yields CDR1 SGHAT and CDR2 FQNNGV. Unique molecular identifiers were added to individual cDNA molecules. TCRdb processed the 5' RACE reads anew with MiXCR; each CDR3 protein has one entry. The sample contains 25,000 to 35,000 distinct CDR3 sequences, around 5.8% of which appear only once. This clonotype has at least ten counts. Its antigen is not identified. The material sequenced was whole blood, taken at baseline. The rearrangement joins TRBV11-2 to TRBJ1-1, with D unclear. The clonotype originates from an adult who was a healthcare worker with PCR-confirmed SARS-CoV-2 infection or an uninfected control (not recorded which). CDR3 protein: CASSWQNTEAFF. CDR3 DNA sequence: TGTGCCAGCAGCTGGCAAAACACTGAAGCTTTCTTT.